The 29 T cell receptor beta chains reported below all come from one sample, sequenced in a study of control samples from healthy donors and cancer patients. Produced via immunoSEQ multiplex PCR; TCRdb's table is partial and in-frame only. The sample shows tens of thousands of clones, roughly 87% of them seen only once. The sequencing sample was made of PBMCs. Receptor source: a man aged 60-69 years with head and neck cancer.

The rearrangement joins TRBV28 to TRBJ2-3; D gene unclear. V dropped 3 bases and J dropped 4 bases, with 8 bases sitting between them. The length of the CDR3 is 13 residues. CDR1 and CDR2 from the germline V gene are MDHEN and SYDVKM. The CDR3 nucleotides read TGTGCCAGCAGTTTCCGGCGCCCAGATACGCAGTATTTT. It codes for CASSFRRPDTQYF.

This chain connects TRBV5-1 to TRBJ1-5; D is uncertain. This CDR3 has 15 amino acids. The V end was cut by 0 bases, the J end by 1 base, with 8 bases between. The germline gives CDR1 SGHRS, CDR2 YFSETQ. This CDR3 reads CASSLAPGSNQPQHF. The DNA for the CDR3 is TGCGCCAGCAGCTTGGCACCGGGGAGCAATCAGCCCCAGCATTTT.

The gene calls are TRBV5-4 and TRBJ2-3, with 11 bases fitting TRBD2. From germline, CDR1 is SGHNT and CDR2 YYREEE (reference sequence). CDR3 length: 16 residues. V shed 4 bases and J 4 bases; nucleotides not matched to a gene: 8. The CDR3 here is CASSLVAGGFADTQYF. In DNA form, the CDR3 reads TGTGCCAGCAGCCTGGTAGCGGGGGGGTTCGCAGATACGCAGTATTTT. Full variable domain (missing parts from reference TRBV5-4 and TRBJ2-3): ETGVTQSPTHLIKTRGQQVTLRCSSQSGHNTVSWYQQALGQGPQFIFQYYREEENGRGNFPPRFSGLQFPNYSSELNVNALELDDSALYLCASSLVAGGFADTQYFGPGTRLTVL.

The V call is TRBV7-9, the J call TRBJ2-7; 9 nucleotides line up with TRBD1. With 4 bases clipped from V and 4 bases from J, the junction kept 8 bases outside the gene matches. The V gene's germline CDR1 is SEHNR and CDR2 FQNEAQ (reference sequence). The CDR3 covers 15 residues. CDR3 DNA sequence: TGTGCCAGCAGCTACACGGGACAGGGTACGTACGAGCAGTACTTC. This gives the protein CASSYTGQGTYEQYF.

The chain couples TRBV5-5 to TRBJ1-5; D is unresolved. CDR3 length: 14 residues. V dropped 5 bases and J dropped 4 bases, with 13 bases sitting between them. Looked up from germline, CDR1 is SGHKS and CDR2 is YYEKEE (reference sequence). The CDR3: CASRPGVGNQPQHF. CDR3 nucleotide sequence: TGTGCCAGCAGACCTGGGGTAGGGAATCAGCCCCAGCATTTT. The variable domain in full, with the rest retrieved from reference TRBV5-5 and TRBJ1-5, is DAGVTQSPTHLIKTRGQQVTLRCSPISGHKSVSWYQQVLGQGPQFIFQYYEKEERGRGNFPDRFSARQFPNYSSELNVNALLLGDSALYLCASRPGVGNQPQHFGDGTRLSIL.

This chain joins TRBV9 and TRBJ2-1; 7 nucleotides match TRBD2. This CDR3 has 14 residues. With 4 bases clipped from V and 4 bases from J, the junction kept 5 bases outside the gene matches. Germline loops: CDR1 SGDLS, CDR2 YYNGEE. DNA for the CDR3: TGTGCCAGCAGCAAACTGGGAGGGTACAATGAGCAGTTCTTC. Translating it yields CASSKLGGYNEQFF.

Remarks on this clone: The junction departs from germline at one end; a sequencing error may be responsible. The V gene is TRBV7-7, the J gene TRBJ2-5, with TRBD1 identical over 7 bases. Germline V lookup: CDR1 SSHAT, CDR2 FNYEAQ (reference sequence). The CDR3 runs to 13 residues. The CDR3 nucleotides are TGTGCTAGCAGCCCGACAGGGAAAAGGACCCAGTACTTC. Translating gives CASSPTGKRTQYF.

This chain joins TRBV5-4 and TRBJ1-1; TRBD1 is a possible D gene (6 bases). This CDR3 region has 15 residues. Trimming pared 4 bases from V and 1 base from J, leaving 14 bases between. Germline V lookup: CDR1 SGHNT, CDR2 YYREEE (reference sequence). The CDR3 DNA is TGTGCCAGCAGCACCCGGACAGTTCGGAACACTGAAGCTTTCTTT. It translates to CASSTRTVRNTEAFF.

The chain is built from TRBV28 and TRBJ1-1; 10 bases fit TRBD1. The trim removed 8 bases at V and 4 bases at J, leaving 1 base unmatched. Germline V CDR1 and CDR2: MDHEN, SYDVKM. This CDR3 has 12 amino acids. DNA for the CDR3: TGTGCCAGCGGGACAGGGGCCACTGAAGCTTTCTTT. It yields the protein CASGTGATEAFF.

The chain combines TRBV2 with TRBJ2-5; weak D call: TRBD1 (6 bases). CDR1 is SNHLY and CDR2 is FYNNEI in the germline V gene. The CDR3 runs 13 residues. Trimming removed 5 bases from V and 1 base from J, with 8 bases in between. CDR3 sequence reads: CASSRDIQETQYF. CDR3 DNA: TGTGCCAGCAGTCGGGACATCCAAGAGACCCAGTACTTC.

This chain connects TRBV7-3 to TRBJ2-5, with D possibly being TRBD1 (5 bases). Germline loops: CDR1 SGHTA, CDR2 FQGTGA. The CDR3 covers 13 residues. V lost 2 bases, J lost 5 bases, and 9 bases lay in between. CDR3 region: CASSLQGSETQYF. The CDR3 bases are TGTGCCAGCAGCTTACAGGGATCCGAGACCCAGTACTTC.

The gene calls are TRBV6-5 and TRBJ1-6; D unresolved. Trimming took 0 bases from V and 4 from J, leaving 1 base between them. Germline values: CDR1 MNHEY, CDR2 SVGAGI. The CDR3 contains 13 residues. The CDR3 loop reads CASSYSYNSPLHF. The CDR3 DNA sequence: TGTGCCAGCAGTTACTCATATAATTCACCCCTCCACTTT.

This clone occurred once. The chain couples TRBV6-5 to TRBJ1-1; possibly TRBD1 for D (6 bases). V was cut by 6 bases and J by 4 bases, with 15 bases left in between. Per germline, CDR1 MNHEY and CDR2 SVGAGI. The CDR3 has 14 amino acids. The CDR3 nucleotides read TGTGCCAGCAGATCTGGACAGTGGTCCACTGAAGCTTTCTTT. Translation: CASRSGQWSTEAFF.

V and J are TRBV6-5 and TRBJ2-7, with D maybe TRBD2 (6 bases). The CDR3 length is 15 residues. The germline V gene has CDR1 MNHEY and CDR2 SVGAGI. V lost 7 bases to trimming and J lost 0 bases, with 16 bases between them. The CDR3 coding sequence is TGTGCCAGCATCACCGATGGGGGGAACTCCTACGAGCAGTACTTC. Protein sequence: CASITDGGNSYEQYF.

This sequence joins TRBV28 and TRBJ2-3; D tentatively fits TRBD1 or TRBD2 (5 bases each). Trimming took off 8 bases at V and 4 bases at J, with 22 bases between the two ends. Germline V gene lookup returns CDR1 MDHEN and CDR2 SYDVKM. The CDR3 runs to 16 residues. CDR3 DNA sequence: TGTGCCAGCTGCTTTATTGGGGGTTTAATCGCAGATACGCAGTATTTT. Translated, it gives CASCFIGGLIADTQYF.

The chain combines TRBV4-1 with TRBJ1-6, with TRBD1 matching 10 bases. V was pared by 3 bases and J by 5 bases, with 4 bases of the junction left unmatched. CDR3 length: 16 amino acids. Germline CDR1 and CDR2: MGHRA and YSYEKL. The CDR3 DNA follows: TGCGCCAGCAGCCACCGACAGGGGGCGGATAATTCACCCCTCCACTTT. Its translation: CASSHRQGADNSPLHF.

The rearrangement joins TRBV7-6 to TRBJ2-1; possibly TRBD1 or TRBD2 for D (7 bases each). This CDR3 is 16 amino acids long. Trimming removed 7 bases from V and 0 bases from J, with 16 bases in between. Germline-derived CDR1 and CDR2 are SGHVS and FNYEAQ. CDR3 nucleotide sequence: TGTGCCAGCACGCTTCAGGGGGGGAGCTCCTACAATGAGCAGTTCTTC. It is translated as CASTLQGGSSYNEQFF.

The J gene is TRBJ2-3, the V gene TRBV4-3; 13 nucleotides line up with TRBD2. Trimming took 3 bases from V and 4 from J; bases not matched to a gene: 7. The CDR3 extends over 17 amino acids. The germline V gene encodes CDR1 LGHNA and CDR2 YSLEER. CDR3 DNA sequence: TGCGCCAGCAGCCACGGACTAGCGGGAGATTGGGCAGATACGCAGTATTTT. Protein sequence: CASSHGLAGDWADTQYF.

The V gene is TRBV11-1, the J gene TRBJ2-2; D uncertain. Germline V gene sequence: CDR1 SGHAT, CDR2 FQDESV (reference sequence). CDR3 length equals 13 residues. V gave up 1 base and J gave up 5 bases, with 5 bases separating them. CDR3 nucleotides: TGTGCCAGCAGCTTAGACATTACCGGGGAGCTGTTTTTT. This encodes CASSLDITGELFF.

CDR3 loop: CASSAPRLAGGQETQYF. CDR3 DNA sequence: TGTGCCAGCAGCGCGCCTAGACTAGCGGGGGGGCAAGAGACCCAGTACTTC. The chain is built from TRBV2 and TRBJ2-5; 14 bases match TRBD2. Trimming removed 6 bases from V and 2 bases from J; junction bases left unmatched: 8. Germline-derived CDR1 and CDR2 are SNHLY and FYNNEI. There are 17 residues in the CDR3.

V gene TRBV5-6 combines with J gene TRBJ1-4, with 7 bases fitting TRBD1. With 4 bases clipped from V and 6 bases from J, the junction kept 6 bases outside the gene matches. Per the germline V gene, CDR1 is SGHDT and CDR2 is YYEEEE. The CDR3 extends over 14 amino acids. The CDR3 DNA is TGTGCCAGCAGCCTAACAGGGGTTCATGAAAAACTGTTTTTT. This codes for CASSLTGVHEKLFF.

This chain links TRBV27 with TRBJ2-1; 10 positions agree with TRBD2. Germline loops: CDR1 MNHEY, CDR2 SMNVEV (reference sequence). Losses at the gene ends were 4 bases for V and 6 bases for J; bases not matched to a gene: 9. CDR3 size: 16 residues. The chain's CDR3 is CASSWKSGRALNEQFF. The CDR3 nucleotides are TGTGCCAGCAGTTGGAAGAGCGGGAGGGCCCTCAATGAGCAGTTCTTC.

The chain uses TRBV6-5 and TRBJ2-5; tentatively, D is TRBD2 (6 bases). The CDR3 is 15 residues long. Germline V gene sequence: CDR1 MNHEY, CDR2 SVGAGI. V lost 6 bases to trimming and J lost 7 bases, with 21 bases between them. CDR3: CASSRIRETLGTQYF. The CDR3 DNA follows: TGTGCCAGCAGCCGAATCCGGGAGACATTGGGGACCCAGTACTTC.

Concerning this clone: A junction end diverges from the germline sequence, so it may reflect a read error. The rearrangement links TRBV19 to TRBJ1-2; D gene ambiguous. The CDR3 contains 13 residues. Looked up from germline, CDR1 is LNHDA and CDR2 is SQIVND (reference sequence). CDR3 loop: CASSIDPALLPAF. The CDR3 DNA reads as TGTGCCAGTAGTATAGATCCTGCTCTTCTGCCGGCCTTC.

V usage is TRBV24-1 and J usage is TRBJ2-7; TRBD2 aligns across 14 bases. From germline, CDR1 is KGHDR and CDR2 SFDVKD. The CDR3 runs to 18 residues. After removal of 4 bases from V and 5 bases from J, the junction contained 12 bases not matched to a gene. DNA for the CDR3: TGTGCCACCAGTGACTCCGGGACTAGCGGGAGTTCGGGAGACGAGCAGTACTTC. It yields the protein CATSDSGTSGSSGDEQYF.

This chain uses TRBV5-1 with TRBJ2-3, with 12 bases fitting TRBD2. The length of the CDR3 is 18 residues. The V segment lost 2 bases and the J segment 3 bases; nucleotides outside the gene matches: 10. Germline V gene sequence: CDR1 SGHRS, CDR2 YFSETQ. CDR3 DNA sequence: TGCGCCAGCAGCTTACGACTAGCGGGAGAGGGTGGTACAGATACGCAGTATTTT. This sequence encodes CASSLRLAGEGGTDTQYF.

The chain joins TRBV5-1 to TRBJ1-1; D possibly corresponds to TRBD1 (5 bases). V was cut by 0 bases and J by 0 bases, with 15 bases left in between. The V gene's germline CDR1 is SGHRS and CDR2 YFSETQ. CDR3 length: 17 amino acids. CDR3 DNA: TGCGCCAGCAGCTTGGGTTCGGCGGGACGGATGAACACTGAAGCTTTCTTT. Amino acid sequence: CASSLGSAGRMNTEAFF.

The chain is built from TRBV7-9 and TRBJ2-1; D unresolved. Germline assignment: CDR1 SEHNR and CDR2 FQNEAQ (reference sequence). The germline V and J ends were trimmed by 3 bases and 6 bases, with 12 bases remaining between them. The CDR3 is 14 amino acids. The CDR3 spells CASSLASNSNEQFF. CDR3 DNA: TGTGCCAGCAGCTTGGCTTCTAACTCCAATGAGCAGTTCTTC.

The genes are TRBV23-1 and TRBJ2-1; the match to TRBD2 covers 10 bases. Being an ORF, TRBV23-1 has a function that is uncertain. With 0 bases clipped from V and 7 bases from J, the junction kept 9 bases outside the gene matches. The CDR3 length is 17 residues. CDR3 loop: CASSQSEGLAHTNEQFF. CDR3 DNA: TGCGCCAGCAGTCAATCGGAGGGACTAGCGCACACGAATGAGCAGTTCTTC.